Shown below are 22 T cell receptor beta chains from a single sample sequenced in a study of beta chain features in type 1 diabetes. The authors reverse transcribed all of the isolated RNA, so sequencing captured expressed TCRB transcripts. Libraries were prepared by immunoSEQ multiplex PCR; TCRdb keeps only in-frame clonotypes and omits some of them. Here the sample spans roughly 40,000 clones, around 48% being singletons. The specimen sequenced was central memory CD4+ T cells from blood. Receptor source: a woman aged 18 to 35 in good health.

This chain joins TRBV6-1 and TRBJ1-3, with D uncertain. The CDR3 spans 15 residues. V was trimmed by 2 bases and J by 2 bases, leaving 10 bases between them. Germline assignment: CDR1 MNHNS and CDR2 SASEGT. CDR3 amino acids: CASSESGSAGNTIYF. CDR3 bases: TGTGCCAGCAGTGAAAGCGGGTCGGCTGGAAACACCATATATTTT.

Only a few counts were recorded for this clone. The chain recombines TRBV19 with TRBJ2-3, with 8 bases fitting TRBD1. The CDR3 covers 13 residues. Germline V gives CDR1 LNHDA, CDR2 SQIVND (reference sequence). V dropped 5 bases and J dropped 3; count of bases not matched to a gene: 1. The CDR3: CASSRTGTDTQYF. Written as DNA, the CDR3 is TGTGCCAGTAGTCGGACAGGGACAGATACGCAGTATTTT.

CDR3 bases: TGTGCCAGCACGAGCCAGCAGGGCCATCAGCCCCAGCATTTT. It translates to CASTSQQGHQPQHF. The genes are TRBV28 and TRBJ1-5; tentative D call: TRBD1 (5 bases). V shed 7 bases and J shed 5 bases, with 15 bases lying between them. The CDR3 is 14 residues long. CDR1 MDHEN and CDR2 SYDVKM come from the germline V gene.

CDR3 sequence: CASSVGSGQETQYF. DNA of the CDR3: TGTGCCAGCAGCGTAGGTAGCGGCCAAGAGACCCAGTACTTC. The V gene is TRBV9, the J gene TRBJ2-5; weak D call: TRBD2 (6 bases). V lost 0 bases to trimming and J lost 1 base, with 7 bases between them. This CDR3 comprises 14 residues. Germline V gene lookup returns CDR1 SGDLS and CDR2 YYNGEE.

The chain combines TRBV2 with TRBJ1-5, with TRBD1 matching 10 bases. The CDR3 has 15 amino acids. Germline values: CDR1 SNHLY, CDR2 FYNNEI. Trimming cost V 6 bases and J 1 base; bases outside gene matches: 3. CDR3 DNA sequence: TGTGCCAGCAGGAGGGACAGGGGAAGCAATCAGCCCCAGCATTTT. Its protein is CASRRDRGSNQPQHF.

This clone has just a few counts. At one boundary the junction diverges from the germline segment, which might be a read error. The chain links TRBV2 to TRBJ1-1, with a weak D call TRBD1 (6 bases). Germline loops: CDR1 SNHLY, CDR2 FYNNEI. The CDR3 is 14 residues long. The CDR3 sequence: CASREDRPGAEAFF. DNA for the CDR3: TGTGCCAGCAGGGAAGACAGGCCCGGAGCTGAAGCTTTCTTT.

This clone was counted between two and nine times. The chain couples TRBV7-3 to TRBJ1-2; D not certain. This CDR3 region has 13 residues. Trimming pared 5 bases from V and 7 bases from J, leaving 14 bases between. Germline V CDR1 and CDR2: SGHTA, FQGTGA. CDR3 protein: CASSPTSGGGYTF. CDR3 nucleotides: TGTGCCAGCAGCCCGACCTCGGGTGGTGGCTACACCTTC.

The DNA of the CDR3 is TGTGCCAGCAGCTTTAACGATTACAGGGGCGATGAGCAGTTCTTC. It encodes CASSFNDYRGDEQFF. V gene TRBV5-6 combines with J gene TRBJ2-1, with TRBD1 matching 7 bases. The CDR3 spans 15 residues. V was clipped by 2 bases and J by 8 bases; unmatched bases: 10. Germline V gene data show CDR1 as SGHDT and CDR2 as YYEEEE.

V usage is TRBV7-2 and J usage is TRBJ2-3; D unclear. The V gene's germline CDR1 is SGHTA and CDR2 FQGNSA. The V end lost 1 base, the J end lost 5 bases, and 7 bases lay between the germline ends. The CDR3 totals 13 residues. The CDR3 bases are TGTGCCAGCAGCTTAGACTACGAAGATACGCAGTATTTT. Translated, it gives CASSLDYEDTQYF.

This clone came up once. The genes are TRBV6-1 and TRBJ2-1; 11 nucleotides agree with TRBD2. The CDR3 spans 15 residues. V lost 3 bases, J lost 10 bases, and 8 bases stayed unmatched. Germline V gene sequence: CDR1 MNHNS, CDR2 SASEGT. The CDR3 loop reads CASSDTTSGGKEQFF. CDR3 sequence (DNA): TGTGCCAGCAGTGATACAACTAGCGGGGGAAAAGAGCAGTTCTTC.

There are a few counts of this clone. The chain carries TRBV7-2 and TRBJ2-1; tentatively, D is TRBD2 (5 bases). Trimming took 0 bases from V and 5 from J, leaving 11 bases between them. This CDR3 contains 15 residues. Per the germline V gene, CDR1 is SGHTA and CDR2 is FQGNSA. The CDR3 DNA follows: TGTGCCAGCAGCTTAGCGTCGGGGTCCCACAATGAGCAGTTCTTC. Residues: CASSLASGSHNEQFF.

This clone was picked up a small number of times. The chain links TRBV5-4 to TRBJ1-2, with 7 bases that match TRBD1. V trimming: 4 bases; J trimming: 5 bases; junction bases outside the gene matches: 5. The CDR3 loop spans 13 amino acids. CDR1 and CDR2 (germline): SGHNT, YYREEE (reference sequence). The CDR3 loop is CASSPGQQYGYTF. For the CDR3, the DNA is TGTGCCAGCAGCCCGGGACAGCAATATGGCTACACCTTC.

This clone occurred a few times. The chain has TRBV7-3 and TRBJ2-1, with a weak D call TRBD2 (6 bases). CDR1 is SGHTA and CDR2 is FQGTGA in the germline V gene. V lost 4 bases to trimming and J lost 7 bases, with 14 bases between them. The CDR3 extends over 14 amino acids. The CDR3 nucleotides are TGTGCCAGCAGCTGGGGGACTGGAACAAATGAGCAGTTCTTC. As protein: CASSWGTGTNEQFF.

The genes are TRBV5-1 and TRBJ2-5; D unresolved. The germline CDR1 and CDR2 sequences are SGHRS and YFSETQ. This CDR3 spans 13 amino acids. V was trimmed by 0 bases and J by 3 bases, leaving 6 bases between them. DNA of the CDR3: TGCGCCAGCAGCTTGGTTGGAGAAGAGACCCAGTACTTC. Translated: CASSLVGEETQYF.

This clone has more than one count but fewer than ten. The chain joins TRBV30 to TRBJ2-1; 14 bases are a match to TRBD2. The germline CDR1 and CDR2 sequences are GTSNPN and SVGIG (reference sequence). This CDR3 has 13 residues. The trim removed 8 bases at V and 9 bases at J, leaving 6 bases unmatched. The CDR3, as DNA: TGTGCCGAGGGGACTAGCGGGAGCGTTGAGCAGTTCTTC. Protein sequence: CAEGTSGSVEQFF. Using reference TRBV30 and TRBJ2-1 for the parts outside the CDR3, the full variable domain is SQTIHQWPATLVQPVGSPLSLECTVEGTSNPNLYWYRQAAGRGLQLLFYSVGIGQISSEVPQNLSASRPQDRQFILSSKKLLLSDSGFYLCAEGTSGSVEQFFGPGTRLTVL.

J is TRBJ1-4 and V is TRBV15; 7 bases fit TRBD1. Losses at the gene ends were 8 bases for V and 6 bases for J; bases not matched to a gene: 12. The germline V gene has CDR1 LNHNV and CDR2 YYDKDF (reference sequence). CDR3 length: 15 residues. The CDR3 sequence is CATAQVQGFDEKLFF. The CDR3 nucleotides read TGTGCCACCGCACAGGTACAGGGGTTTGATGAAAAACTGTTTTTT.

Turning to this clone: Within the sample, other DNA sequences also encode this same CDR3. V is TRBV9 and J is TRBJ2-7; 10 bases match TRBD1. The V gene's germline CDR1 is SGDLS and CDR2 YYNGEE. The CDR3 runs 17 residues. V lost 3 bases, J lost 9 bases, and 18 bases stayed unmatched. CDR3 amino acids: CASSADPGTGAPWGQYF. The CDR3 region has the DNA TGTGCCAGCAGCGCCGATCCCGGGACAGGGGCCCCATGGGGGCAGTACTTC. Drawing the rest from reference TRBV9 and TRBJ2-7, the complete variable domain is DSGVTQTPKHLITATGQRVTLRCSPRSGDLSVYWYQQSLDQGLQFLIQYYNGEERAKGNILERFSAQQFPDLHSELNLSSLELGDSALYFCASSADPGTGAPWGQYFGPGTRLTVT.

This chain connects TRBV4-2 to TRBJ2-3; D may be TRBD2 (6 bases). Germline CDR1 and CDR2: LGHNA and YNFKEQ. The CDR3 is 22 amino acids. V gave up 4 bases and J gave up 5 bases, with 37 bases separating them. In DNA form, the CDR3 reads TGTGCCAGCAGCCGGCTATATACGCGGGAAATCAGAGGGCCTGACTTAGGAGATACGCAGTATTTT. Translation gives CASSRLYTREIRGPDLGDTQYF.

This clone has more than one count but fewer than ten. The rearrangement uses TRBV11-1 and TRBJ1-6; TRBD1 aligns across 8 bases. This CDR3 is 14 amino acids long. The V gene end was trimmed by 4 bases and the J gene end by 9 bases; junction bases not matched to a gene: 5. Germline V gene sequence: CDR1 SGHAT, CDR2 FQDESV (reference sequence). CDR3 in DNA: TGTGCCAGCAGCTCGACAGGGGAAGGTTCACCCCTCCACTTT. Translated: CASSSTGEGSPLHF.

The rearrangement links TRBV27 to TRBJ2-7; D may be TRBD1 (6 bases). Germline CDR1 is MNHEY and CDR2 is SMNVEV (reference sequence). With 0 bases removed from V and 7 bases from J, the gap between germline ends came to 13 bases. The CDR3 sequence is 14 residues long. The CDR3 loop reads CASSLSTGRREQYF. CDR3 bases: TGTGCCAGCAGTTTATCTACAGGGCGGAGGGAGCAGTACTTC.

This chain connects TRBV7-9 to TRBJ2-1; TRBD2 might be the D (6 bases). This CDR3 is 11 amino acids long. The V end was cut by 8 bases, the J end by 7 bases, with 9 bases between. Germline CDR1 reads SEHNR; CDR2 reads FQNEAQ (reference sequence). The CDR3 protein is CASGTWNEQFF. The CDR3 DNA reads TGTGCCAGCGGGACTTGGAATGAGCAGTTCTTC.

This clone was seen more than once but under ten times. This sample also contains other DNA sequences that code for the same CDR3. The V call is TRBV11-2, the J call TRBJ2-1; tentatively, D is TRBD2 (6 bases). V shed 0 bases and J shed 0 bases, with 6 bases lying between them. The CDR3 is made up of 15 amino acids. Germline V gene data show CDR1 as SGHAT and CDR2 as FQNNGV. DNA of the CDR3: TGTGCCAGCAGCTTAGACGGGAGCTCCTACAATGAGCAGTTCTTC. It codes for CASSLDGSSYNEQFF.